This T cell receptor (beta chain) was retrieved from a study of blood T cell repertoires in COVID-19. This CDR3 is built from 15 residues. Germline V gene data show CDR1 as KGHSH and CDR2 as LQKENI. Trimming removed 2 bases from V and 6 bases from J; junction bases left unmatched: 6. TCRdb's table, derived via immunoSEQ multiplex PCR, lists solely in-frame clones and lacks some. The sample includes more than 250,000 clones, around 90% of them seen just once. Sequenced material: PBMCs or T cells enriched from blood (not recorded which). The sequence derives from a woman aged 18-29 years with acute COVID-19. This sequence joins TRBV18 and TRBJ2-1; 8 bases map to TRBD2. The CDR3 region is CASSPRDGRANEQFF. The DNA for the CDR3 is TGTGCCAGCTCACCAAGAGACGGGAGGGCCAATGAGCAGTTCTTC.